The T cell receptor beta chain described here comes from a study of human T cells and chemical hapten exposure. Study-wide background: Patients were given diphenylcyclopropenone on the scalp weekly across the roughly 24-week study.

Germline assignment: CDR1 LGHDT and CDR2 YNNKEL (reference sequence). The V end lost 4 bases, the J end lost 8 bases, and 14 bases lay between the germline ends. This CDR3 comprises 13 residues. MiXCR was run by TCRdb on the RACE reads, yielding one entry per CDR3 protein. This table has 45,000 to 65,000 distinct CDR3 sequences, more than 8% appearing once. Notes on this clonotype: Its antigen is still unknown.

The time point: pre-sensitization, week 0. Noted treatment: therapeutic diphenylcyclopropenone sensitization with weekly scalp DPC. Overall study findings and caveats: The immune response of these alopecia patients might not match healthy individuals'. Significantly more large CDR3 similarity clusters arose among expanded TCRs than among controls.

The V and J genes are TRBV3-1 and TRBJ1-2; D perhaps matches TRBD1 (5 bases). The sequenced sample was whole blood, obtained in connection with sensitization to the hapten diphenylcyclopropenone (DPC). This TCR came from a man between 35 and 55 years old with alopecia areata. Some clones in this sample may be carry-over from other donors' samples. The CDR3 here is CASSPSRGVGYTF. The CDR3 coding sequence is TGTGCCAGCAGCCCTTCTAGGGGCGTCGGCTACACCTTC.